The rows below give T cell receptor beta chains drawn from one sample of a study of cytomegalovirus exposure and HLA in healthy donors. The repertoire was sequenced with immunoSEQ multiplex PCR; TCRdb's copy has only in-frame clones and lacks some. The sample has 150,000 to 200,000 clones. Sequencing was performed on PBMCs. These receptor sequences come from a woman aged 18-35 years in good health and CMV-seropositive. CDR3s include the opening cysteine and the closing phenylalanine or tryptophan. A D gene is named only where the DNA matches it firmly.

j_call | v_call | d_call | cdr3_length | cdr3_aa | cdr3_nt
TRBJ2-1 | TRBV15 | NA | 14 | CATSRDGTFNEQFF | TGTGCCACCAGCAGAGATGGGACTTTTAATGAGCAGTTCTTC
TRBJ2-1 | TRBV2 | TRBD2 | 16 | CASSEGLANSYNEQFF | TGTGCCAGCAGTGAAGGACTAGCGAACTCCTACAATGAGCAGTTCTTC
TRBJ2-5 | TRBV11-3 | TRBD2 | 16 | CASSLGLAGEGETQYF | TGTGCCAGCAGCCTCGGACTAGCGGGAGAGGGGGAGACCCAGTACTTC
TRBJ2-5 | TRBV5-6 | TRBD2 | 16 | CASSLWGSGSVETQYF | TGTGCCAGCAGCCTGTGGGGTAGCGGGAGTGTAGAGACCCAGTACTTC
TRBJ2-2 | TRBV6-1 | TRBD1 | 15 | CASSILTGEPGELFF | TGTGCCAGCAGTATTCTGACAGGGGAACCCGGGGAGCTGTTTTTT
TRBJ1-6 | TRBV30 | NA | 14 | CAWSVQTRNSPLHF | TGTGCCTGGAGTGTACAGACCCGTAATTCACCCCTCCACTTT
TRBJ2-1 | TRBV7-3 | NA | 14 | CASSPLGRRGEQFF | TGTGCCAGCAGCCCCCTAGGTCGTCGGGGTGAGCAGTTCTTC
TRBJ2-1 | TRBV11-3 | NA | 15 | CASSLGRASYNEQFF | TGTGCCAGCAGCTTAGGCAGGGCCTCCTACAATGAGCAGTTCTTC
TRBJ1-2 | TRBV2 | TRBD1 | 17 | CASSEPSGQDPAYGYTF | TGTGCCAGCAGTGAACCGTCGGGACAGGATCCCGCCTATGGCTACACCTTC
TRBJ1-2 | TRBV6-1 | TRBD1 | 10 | CATGQDSYTF | TGTGCCACCGGACAGGATAGCTACACCTTC
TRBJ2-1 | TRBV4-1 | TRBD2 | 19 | CASSQDPLLSSGRSGEQFF | TGCGCCAGCAGCCAAGATCCGCTTCTATCTAGCGGGAGAAGTGGTGAGCAGTTCTTC
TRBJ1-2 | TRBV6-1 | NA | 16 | CASSEFVGSTNYGYTF | TGTGCCAGCAGTGAATTTGTGGGCTCCACTAACTATGGCTACACCTTC
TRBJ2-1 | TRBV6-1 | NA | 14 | CASSGRGSYNEQFF | TGTGCCAGCAGTGGAAGAGGGTCCTACAATGAGCAGTTCTTC
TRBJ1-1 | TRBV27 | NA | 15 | CASSPQGRVNTEAFF | TGTGCCAGCAGTCCGCAGGGTAGGGTGAACACTGAAGCTTTCTTT
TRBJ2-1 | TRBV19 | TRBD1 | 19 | CATNPVAGGLFNPYNEQFF | TGTGCCACCAACCCGGTGGCAGGGGGCCTTTTTAACCCCTACAATGAGCAGTTCTTC
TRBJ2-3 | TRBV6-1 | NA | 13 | CASSGRDTDTQYF | TGTGCCAGCAGTGGGCGGGACACAGATACGCAGTATTTT
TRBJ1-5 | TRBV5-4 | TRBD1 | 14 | CASSLAGGRQPQHF | TGTGCCAGCAGCTTGGCAGGGGGCAGACAGCCCCAGCATTTT
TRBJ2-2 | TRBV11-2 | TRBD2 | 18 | CASSLGGLAGGRTGELFF | TGTGCCAGCAGCTTAGGAGGACTAGCGGGGGGTCGGACCGGGGAGCTGTTTTTT
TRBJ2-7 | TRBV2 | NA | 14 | CASSDGGLLYEQYF | TGTGCCAGCAGTGATGGCGGACTTCTCTACGAGCAGTACTTC
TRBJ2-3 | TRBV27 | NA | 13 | CASSWDKENTQYF | TGTGCCAGCAGTTGGGACAAGGAAAATACGCAGTATTTT
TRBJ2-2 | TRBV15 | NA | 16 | CATSRDGGLNTGELFF | TGTGCCACCAGCAGAGATGGGGGCCTTAACACCGGGGAGCTGTTTTTT
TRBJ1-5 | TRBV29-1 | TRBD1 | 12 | CSAQGPNQPQHF | TGCAGCGCACAGGGGCCCAATCAGCCCCAGCATTTT
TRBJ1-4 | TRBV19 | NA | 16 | CASSIMWTALNEKLFF | TGTGCCAGTAGTATAATGTGGACAGCCCTAAATGAAAAACTGTTTTTT
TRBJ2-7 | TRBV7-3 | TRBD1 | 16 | CASSLTGQGESYEQYF | TGTGCCAGCAGCTTAACGGGACAGGGGGAATCCTACGAGCAGTACTTC
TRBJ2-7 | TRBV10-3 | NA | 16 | CAISESGGDSSYEQYF | TGTGCCATCAGTGAGTCGGGGGGTGACAGCTCCTACGAGCAGTACTTC
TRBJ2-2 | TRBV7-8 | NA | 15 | CASSLKRYMAGELFF | TGTGCCAGCAGCCTAAAGCGGTATATGGCCGGGGAGCTGTTTTTT